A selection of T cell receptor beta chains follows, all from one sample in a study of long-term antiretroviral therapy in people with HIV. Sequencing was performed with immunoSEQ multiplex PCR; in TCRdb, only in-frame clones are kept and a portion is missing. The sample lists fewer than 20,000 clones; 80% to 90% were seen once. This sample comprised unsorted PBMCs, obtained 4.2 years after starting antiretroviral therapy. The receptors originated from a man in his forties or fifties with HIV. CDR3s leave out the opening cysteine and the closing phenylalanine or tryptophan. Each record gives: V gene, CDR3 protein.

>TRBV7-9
ASSKKGVTDTQY
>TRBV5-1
ASSLEASSYNEQF
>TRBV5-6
ASSLGTSGGAHEQF
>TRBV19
ASRTRTGNNEQF
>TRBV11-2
ASSLDGGAQRDTQY
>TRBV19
ASSIGGEGVKNIQY
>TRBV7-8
ASSSTHTERGYEQY
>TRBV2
ASRTPGDGEQY
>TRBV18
ASSPTGGNEQF
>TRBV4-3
ASSPKIEQAPLH
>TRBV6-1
ASTPGVSPLH
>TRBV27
ASRRGSTGEQY
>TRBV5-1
ASRDSMHEQF
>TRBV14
ASSARGWETQY
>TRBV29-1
SVEDRGTGVHEQY
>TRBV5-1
ASRLTDRGGPDEQF
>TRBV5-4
ASSPQGIPLH
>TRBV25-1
ASSEIGRDNGYT
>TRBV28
ASSLGAGYNEQF
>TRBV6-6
ASNSEDGALYEQY
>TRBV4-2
ASSQEGTGTGNTIY
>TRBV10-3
AIRDYNTGELF
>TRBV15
ATSRVQLGNTEAF
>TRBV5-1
ASSSGRGGRLTDTQY
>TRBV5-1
ASSLDPTNTGELF
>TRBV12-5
ASGLGGALYYEQY
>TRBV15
ATSSDGYEQY
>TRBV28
ASGGGSHYGYT
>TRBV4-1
ASSQFSGGANTQY
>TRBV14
ASSHEGPYNEQF
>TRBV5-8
ASSLGQSSSYNSPLH
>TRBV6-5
ASSQTAGELF
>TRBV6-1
ASSPLTDGYT
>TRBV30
AWSVPGSWAGVPYEQY
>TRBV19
ASSGSTDTQY
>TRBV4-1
ASSRTRQWAYEQY
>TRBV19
ASSTRTGATYGYT
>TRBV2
ASSVAGQETQY
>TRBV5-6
ASSWEQRNYGYT
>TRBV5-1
ASSWDSQSGELF
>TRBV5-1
ASGGTTGYTGELF
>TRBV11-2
ASSSPGSGTNEKLF
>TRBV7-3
ASSPRGWDTDTQY